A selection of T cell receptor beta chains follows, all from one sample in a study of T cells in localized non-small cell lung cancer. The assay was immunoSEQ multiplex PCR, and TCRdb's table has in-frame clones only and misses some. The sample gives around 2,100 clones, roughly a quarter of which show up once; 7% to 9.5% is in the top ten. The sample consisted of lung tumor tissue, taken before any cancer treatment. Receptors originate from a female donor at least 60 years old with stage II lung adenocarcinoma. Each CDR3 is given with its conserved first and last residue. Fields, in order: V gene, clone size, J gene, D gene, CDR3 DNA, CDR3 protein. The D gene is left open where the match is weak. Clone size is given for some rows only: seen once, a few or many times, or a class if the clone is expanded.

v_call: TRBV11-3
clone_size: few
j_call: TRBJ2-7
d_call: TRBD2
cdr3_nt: TGTGCCAGCAGCTTGGATGCTAGCGGGTGGATATCCTCCTACGAGCAGTACTTC
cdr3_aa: CASSLDASGWISSYEQYF

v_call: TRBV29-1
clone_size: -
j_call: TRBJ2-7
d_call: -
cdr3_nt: TGCAGCGTTGAAGGGGGACGGGGAAACGAGCAGTACTTC
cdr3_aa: CSVEGGRGNEQYF

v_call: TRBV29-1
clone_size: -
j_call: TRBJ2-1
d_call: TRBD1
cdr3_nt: TGCAGCGGCCAGGACAGGGTCAATGAGCAGTTCTTC
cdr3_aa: CSGQDRVNEQFF

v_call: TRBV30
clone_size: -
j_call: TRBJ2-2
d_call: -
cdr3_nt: TGTGCCGTCAACGTACTAGCCGTATACACCGGGGAGCTGTTTTTT
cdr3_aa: CAVNVLAVYTGELFF

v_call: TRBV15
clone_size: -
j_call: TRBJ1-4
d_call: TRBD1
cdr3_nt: TGTGCCACCAGCAGTCGCAGGGGGAGTGAAAAACTGTTTTTT
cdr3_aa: CATSSRRGSEKLFF

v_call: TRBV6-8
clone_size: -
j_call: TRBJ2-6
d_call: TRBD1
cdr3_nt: TGTGCCAGCAGTGACGGGGGACAGGGGCCCGTGGGGGCCAACGTCCTGACTTTC
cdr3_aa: CASSDGGQGPVGANVLTF

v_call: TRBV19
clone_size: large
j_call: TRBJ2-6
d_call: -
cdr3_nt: TGTGCCAGTAGTCCTGATCTCGGGGCCAACGTCCTGACTTTC
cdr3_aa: CASSPDLGANVLTF

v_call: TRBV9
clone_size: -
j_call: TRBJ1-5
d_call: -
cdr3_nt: TGTGCCAGCAGCCAAGGCCCGGGGCCCCAGCATTTT
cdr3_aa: CASSQGPGPQHF

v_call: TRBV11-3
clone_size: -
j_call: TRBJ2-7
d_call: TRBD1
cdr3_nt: TGTGCCAGCAGCTTAACTTCCGGGACAGGGAAAGAGCAGTACTTC
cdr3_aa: CASSLTSGTGKEQYF

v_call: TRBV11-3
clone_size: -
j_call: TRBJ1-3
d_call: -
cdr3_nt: TGTGCCAGCAGCTCAGGACATCTTCCTGGAAACACCATATATTTT
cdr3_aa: CASSSGHLPGNTIYF

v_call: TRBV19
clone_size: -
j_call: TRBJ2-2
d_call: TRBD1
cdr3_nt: TGTGCCACCGGGAGGGACAGGGGGACCGGGGAGCTGTTTTTT
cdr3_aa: CATGRDRGTGELFF

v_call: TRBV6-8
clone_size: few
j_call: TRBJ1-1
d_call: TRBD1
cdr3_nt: TGTGCCAGCCGACCCGGGACAGGGGGGAGAATGAACACTGAAGCTTTCTTT
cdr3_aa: CASRPGTGGRMNTEAFF

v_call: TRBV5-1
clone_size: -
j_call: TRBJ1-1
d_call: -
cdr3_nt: TGCGCCAGCAGCTTAACTACGCGGTCCACTGAAGCTTTCTTT
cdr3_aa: CASSLTTRSTEAFF

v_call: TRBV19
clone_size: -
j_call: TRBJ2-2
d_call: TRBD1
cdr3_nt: TGTGCCAGTAGTCCGGGACAGGGGGCCGACGGGGAGCTGTTTTTT
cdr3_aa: CASSPGQGADGELFF

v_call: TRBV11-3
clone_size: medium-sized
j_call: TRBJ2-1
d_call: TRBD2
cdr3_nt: TGTGCCAGCAGCCCTAGACTAGCGGGAGGGCGAAATGAGCAGTTCTTC
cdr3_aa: CASSPRLAGGRNEQFF

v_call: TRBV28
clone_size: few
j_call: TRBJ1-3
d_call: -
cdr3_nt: TGTGCCAGCAGACCACTCAAGGGGCTTATCGGAAACACCATATATTTT
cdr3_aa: CASRPLKGLIGNTIYF

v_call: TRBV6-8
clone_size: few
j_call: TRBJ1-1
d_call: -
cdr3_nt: TGTGCCAGCAGTCCTCGGGACTTTACAGGTCCGACTGAAGCTTTCTTT
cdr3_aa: CASSPRDFTGPTEAFF

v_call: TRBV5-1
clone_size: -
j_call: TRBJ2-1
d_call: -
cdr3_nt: TGCGCCAGCAGCTTGCCGTGGTTCGCGGCTGGAGGTCTGAATGAGCAGTTCTTC
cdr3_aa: CASSLPWFAAGGLNEQFF

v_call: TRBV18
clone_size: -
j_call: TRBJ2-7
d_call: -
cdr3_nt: TGTGCCAGCTCTCCGGAGGGCCGGGGCGAGCAGTACTTC
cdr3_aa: CASSPEGRGEQYF

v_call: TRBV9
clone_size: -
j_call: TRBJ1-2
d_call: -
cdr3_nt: TGTGCCAGCAGCGCCGACCCGAGGCCGGCCAGTTCTAACTATGGCTACACCTTC
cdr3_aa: CASSADPRPASSNYGYTF

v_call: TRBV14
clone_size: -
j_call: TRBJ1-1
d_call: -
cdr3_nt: TGTGCCAGCAGCCCATACTCCGGGACCTCGTTAGGGGAGAACACTGAAGCTTTCTTT
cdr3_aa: CASSPYSGTSLGENTEAFF

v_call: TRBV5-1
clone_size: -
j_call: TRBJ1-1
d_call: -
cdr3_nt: TGCGCCAGCAGCTCTTCCGGTATGGGGTGGACTGAAGCTTTCTTT
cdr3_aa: CASSSSGMGWTEAFF

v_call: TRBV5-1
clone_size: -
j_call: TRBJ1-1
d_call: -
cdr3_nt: TGCGCCAGCAGCCGGGGAGTCGAGGACACTGAAGCTTTCTTT
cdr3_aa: CASSRGVEDTEAFF

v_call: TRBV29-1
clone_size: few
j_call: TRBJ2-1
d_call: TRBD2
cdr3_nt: TGCAGCGTTACCGGGACTAGCGGTATCAATGAGCAGTTCTTC
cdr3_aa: CSVTGTSGINEQFF

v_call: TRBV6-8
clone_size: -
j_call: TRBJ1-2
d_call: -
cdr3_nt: TGTGCCAGCAGGGACGGAGCTGGTGGCTACACCTTC
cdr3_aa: CASRDGAGGYTF

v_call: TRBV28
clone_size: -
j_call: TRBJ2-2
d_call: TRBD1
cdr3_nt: TGTGCCAGCAGTTTAGGGGGGACAGGGGGTTACACCGGGGAGCTGTTTTTT
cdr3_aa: CASSLGGTGGYTGELFF

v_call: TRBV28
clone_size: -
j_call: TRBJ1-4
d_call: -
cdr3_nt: TGTGCCAGCAGTTTGGGGGGCTCGAGTGAAAAACTGTTTTTT
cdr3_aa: CASSLGGSSEKLFF

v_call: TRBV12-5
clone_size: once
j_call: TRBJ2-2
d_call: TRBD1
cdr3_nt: TGTGCTAGTGGTCTCGGGACAGGGGGCACCGGGGAGCTGTTTTTT
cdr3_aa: CASGLGTGGTGELFF

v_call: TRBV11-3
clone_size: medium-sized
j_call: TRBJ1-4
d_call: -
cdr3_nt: TGTGCCAGCAGCTTACCCTTAGGAGAGAATGAAAAACTGTTTTTT
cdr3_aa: CASSLPLGENEKLFF

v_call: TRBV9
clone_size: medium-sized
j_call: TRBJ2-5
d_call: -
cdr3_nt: TGTGCCAGCAGCCCGCGAGGGGACACGGAGACCCAGTACTTC
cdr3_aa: CASSPRGDTETQYF

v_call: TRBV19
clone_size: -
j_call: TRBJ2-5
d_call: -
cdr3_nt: TGTGCCAGTAGTATCCAAGAGACCCAGTACTTC
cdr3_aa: CASSIQETQYF

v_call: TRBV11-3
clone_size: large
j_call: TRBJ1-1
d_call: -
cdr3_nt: TGTGCCAGCAGCCGACAGAGAATGAACACTGAAGCTTTCTTT
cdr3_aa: CASSRQRMNTEAFF

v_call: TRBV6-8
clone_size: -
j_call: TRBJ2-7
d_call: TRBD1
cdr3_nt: TGTGCCAGCAGCCGTGGGACAGGGCAAGAGCAGTACTTC
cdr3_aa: CASSRGTGQEQYF

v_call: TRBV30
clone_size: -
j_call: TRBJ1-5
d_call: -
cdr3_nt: TGTGCCTGGAGCCGCGGGAGCTCCTACAATCAGCCCCAGCATTTT
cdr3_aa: CAWSRGSSYNQPQHF

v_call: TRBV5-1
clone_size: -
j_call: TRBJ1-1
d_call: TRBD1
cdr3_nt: TGCGCCAGCAGCCCTCTGGGACAGGGGGATACTGAAGCTTTCTTT
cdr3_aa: CASSPLGQGDTEAFF

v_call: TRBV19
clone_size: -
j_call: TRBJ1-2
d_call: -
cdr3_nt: TGTGCCAGTAATGAGGGTCTGGGTCCCTATGGCTACACCTTC
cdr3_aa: CASNEGLGPYGYTF

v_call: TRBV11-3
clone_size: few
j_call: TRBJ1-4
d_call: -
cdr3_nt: TGTGCCAGCAGCCCTTTAGGAGGGCCTAATGAAAAACTGTTTTTT
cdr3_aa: CASSPLGGPNEKLFF

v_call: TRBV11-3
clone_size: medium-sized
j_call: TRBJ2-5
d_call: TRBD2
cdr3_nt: TGTGCCAGCAGTAGCACGGGGGGAGGAGACCAAGAGACCCAGTACTTC
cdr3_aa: CASSSTGGGDQETQYF

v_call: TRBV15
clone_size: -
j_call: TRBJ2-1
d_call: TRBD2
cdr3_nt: TGTGCCACCAGCATAGGACTAGAGGGCAATGAGCAGTTCTTC
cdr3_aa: CATSIGLEGNEQFF

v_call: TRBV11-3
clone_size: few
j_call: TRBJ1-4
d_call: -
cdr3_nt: TGTGCCAGCAGCTTCACAGGAGGAGCTAATGAAAAACTGTTTTTT
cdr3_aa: CASSFTGGANEKLFF

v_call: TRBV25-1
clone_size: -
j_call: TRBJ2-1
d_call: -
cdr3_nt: TGTGCCAGCAGTGAATGGGCCGTTAGCGGCAATGAGCAGTTCTTC
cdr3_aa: CASSEWAVSGNEQFF

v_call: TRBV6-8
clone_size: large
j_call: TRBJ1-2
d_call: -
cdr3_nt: TGTGCCAGCAGTTATGGGACTTATGGCTACACCTTC
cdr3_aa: CASSYGTYGYTF

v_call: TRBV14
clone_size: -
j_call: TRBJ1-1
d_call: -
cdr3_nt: TGTGCCAGCAGCCGGGCGGGAGGGTTGGCCACTGAAGCTTTCTTT
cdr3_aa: CASSRAGGLATEAFF

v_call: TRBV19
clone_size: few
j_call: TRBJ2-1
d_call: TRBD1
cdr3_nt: TGTGCCAGTAGTGGACAGGGAAGGTCGAATGAGCAGTTCTTC
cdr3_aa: CASSGQGRSNEQFF

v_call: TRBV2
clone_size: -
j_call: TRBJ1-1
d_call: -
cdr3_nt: TGTGCCAGCAGCGCGCGGGGCATCCCTGAAGCTTTCTTT
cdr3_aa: CASSARGIPEAFF

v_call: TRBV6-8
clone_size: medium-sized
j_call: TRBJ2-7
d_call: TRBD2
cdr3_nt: TGTGCCAGCAGGAAAGCAAGCGGGGGGACCTACGAGCAGTACTTC
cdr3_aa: CASRKASGGTYEQYF

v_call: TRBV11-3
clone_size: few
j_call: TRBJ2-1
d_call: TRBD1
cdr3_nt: TGTGCCAGCAGCTTTGGACAGGGGAACAATGAGCAGTTCTTC
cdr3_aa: CASSFGQGNNEQFF

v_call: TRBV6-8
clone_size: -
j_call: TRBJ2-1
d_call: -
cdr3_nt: TGTGCCAGCAGTTCGACCGGGACTGCCAACTACAATGAGCAGTTCTTC
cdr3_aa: CASSSTGTANYNEQFF

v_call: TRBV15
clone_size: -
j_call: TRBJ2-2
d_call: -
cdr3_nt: TGTGCCACCAGCAGAGATCGGGTAGCTGGTGGGGAGCTGTTTTTT
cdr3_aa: CATSRDRVAGGELFF

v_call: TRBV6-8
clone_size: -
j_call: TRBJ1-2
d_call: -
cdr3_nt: TGTGCCAGCAGTTGGACAGCTAGTGGCTACACCTTC
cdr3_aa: CASSWTASGYTF

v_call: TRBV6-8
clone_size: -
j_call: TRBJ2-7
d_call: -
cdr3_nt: TGTGCCAGCAGTACCCGGGACATGAGCTACGAGCAGTACTTC
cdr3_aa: CASSTRDMSYEQYF

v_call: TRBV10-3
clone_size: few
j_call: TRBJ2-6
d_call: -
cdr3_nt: TGTGCCAGCGAACTCTCTGGGGCCAACGTCCTGACTTTC
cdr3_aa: CASELSGANVLTF

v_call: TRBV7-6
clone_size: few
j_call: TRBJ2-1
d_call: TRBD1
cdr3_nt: TGTGCTAGCAGCCCCACAGGGGGTAGGAATGAGCAGTTCTTC
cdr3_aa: CASSPTGGRNEQFF